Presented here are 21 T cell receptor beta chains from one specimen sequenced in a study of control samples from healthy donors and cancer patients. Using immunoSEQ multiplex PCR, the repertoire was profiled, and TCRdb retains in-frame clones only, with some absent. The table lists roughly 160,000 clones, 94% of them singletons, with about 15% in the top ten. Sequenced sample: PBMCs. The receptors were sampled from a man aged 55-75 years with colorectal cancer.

The CDR3 protein is CASSLEWDTQYF. CDR3 DNA: TGTGCCAGCAGCTTAGAGTGGGATACGCAGTATTTT. The rearrangement links TRBV7-9 to TRBJ2-3; D gene unclear. Germline V gene data show CDR1 as SEHNR and CDR2 as FQNEAQ (reference sequence). The CDR3 runs 12 residues. V was clipped by 1 base and J by 6 bases, with 5 bases between them.

The chain's CDR3 is CASREQGAYGYTF. The DNA for the CDR3 is TGTGCCAGCAGGGAACAGGGGGCTTACGGCTACACCTTC. The chain has TRBV12-3 or TRBV12-4 and TRBJ1-2; 9 nucleotides line up with TRBD1. CDR3 length: 13 residues. Trimming cost V 6 bases and J 8 bases; bases outside gene matches: 7.

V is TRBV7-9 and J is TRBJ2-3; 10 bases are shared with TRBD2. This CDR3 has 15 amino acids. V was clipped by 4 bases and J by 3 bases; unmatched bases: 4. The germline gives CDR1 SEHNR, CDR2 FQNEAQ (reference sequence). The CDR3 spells CASSSSGGRTDTQYF. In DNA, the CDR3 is TGTGCCAGCAGCTCTAGCGGGGGAAGGACAGATACGCAGTATTTT.

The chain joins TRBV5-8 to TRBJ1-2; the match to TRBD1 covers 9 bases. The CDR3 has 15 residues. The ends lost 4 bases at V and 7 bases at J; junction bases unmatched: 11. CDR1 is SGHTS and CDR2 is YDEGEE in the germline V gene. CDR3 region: CASSPTTGGAIGYTF. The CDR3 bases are TGTGCCAGCAGCCCAACCACAGGGGGCGCGATTGGCTACACCTTC. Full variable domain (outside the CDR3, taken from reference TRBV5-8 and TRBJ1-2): EAGVTQSPTHLIKTRGQQATLRCSPISGHTSVYWYQQALGLGLQFLLWYDEGEERNRGNFPPRFSGRQFPNYSSELNVNALELEDSALYLCASSPTTGGAIGYTFGSGTRLTVV.

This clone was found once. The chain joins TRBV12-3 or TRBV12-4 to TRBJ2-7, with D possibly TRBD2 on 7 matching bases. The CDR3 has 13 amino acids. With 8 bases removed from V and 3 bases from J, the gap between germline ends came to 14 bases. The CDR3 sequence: CASSKGGYYEQYF. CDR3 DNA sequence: TGTGCCAGCTCAAAGGGGGGGTACTACGAGCAGTACTTC.

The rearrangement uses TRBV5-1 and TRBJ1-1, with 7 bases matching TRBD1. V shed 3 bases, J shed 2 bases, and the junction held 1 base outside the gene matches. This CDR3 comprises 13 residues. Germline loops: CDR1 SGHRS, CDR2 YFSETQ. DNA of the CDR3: TGCGCCAGCAGCTGGGACAGAAACACTGAAGCTTTCTTT. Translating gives CASSWDRNTEAFF.

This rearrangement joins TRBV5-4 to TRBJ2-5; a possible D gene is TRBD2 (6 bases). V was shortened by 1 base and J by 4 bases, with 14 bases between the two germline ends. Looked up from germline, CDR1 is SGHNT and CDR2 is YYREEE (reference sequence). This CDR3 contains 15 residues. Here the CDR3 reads CASSLRPSVGETQYF. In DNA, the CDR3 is TGTGCCAGCAGCTTGCGCCCTAGCGTGGGAGAGACCCAGTACTTC.

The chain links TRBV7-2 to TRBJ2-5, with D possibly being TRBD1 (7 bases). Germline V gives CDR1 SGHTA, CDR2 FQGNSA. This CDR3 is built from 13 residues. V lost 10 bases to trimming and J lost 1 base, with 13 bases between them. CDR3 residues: CATAGQPQETQYF. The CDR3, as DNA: TGTGCCACCGCGGGACAGCCCCAAGAGACCCAGTACTTC.

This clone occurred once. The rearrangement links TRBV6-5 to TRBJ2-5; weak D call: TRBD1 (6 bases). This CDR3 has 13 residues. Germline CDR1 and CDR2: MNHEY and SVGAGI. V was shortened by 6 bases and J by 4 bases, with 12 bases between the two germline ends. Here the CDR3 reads CASRPTQGETQYF. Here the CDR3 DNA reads TGTGCCAGCAGGCCTACACAGGGAGAGACCCAGTACTTC.

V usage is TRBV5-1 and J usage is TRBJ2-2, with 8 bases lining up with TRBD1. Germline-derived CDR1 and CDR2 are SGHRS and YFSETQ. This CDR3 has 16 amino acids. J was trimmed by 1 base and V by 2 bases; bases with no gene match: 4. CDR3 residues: CASSLGDRGNTGELFF. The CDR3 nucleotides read TGCGCCAGCAGCTTAGGAGACAGGGGGAACACCGGGGAGCTGTTTTTT.

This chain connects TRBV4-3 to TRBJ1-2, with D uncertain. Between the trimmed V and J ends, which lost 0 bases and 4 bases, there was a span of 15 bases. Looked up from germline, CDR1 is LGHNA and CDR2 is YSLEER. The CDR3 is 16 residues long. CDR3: CASSQDEGKRAYGYTF. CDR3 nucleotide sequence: TGCGCCAGCAGCCAAGATGAAGGGAAACGCGCCTATGGCTACACCTTC.

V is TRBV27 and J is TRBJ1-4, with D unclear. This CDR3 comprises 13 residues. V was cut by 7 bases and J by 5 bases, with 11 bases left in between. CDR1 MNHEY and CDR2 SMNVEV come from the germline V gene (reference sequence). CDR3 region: CASKTVRNEKLFF. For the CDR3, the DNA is TGTGCCAGCAAAACAGTGCGAAATGAAAAACTGTTTTTT.

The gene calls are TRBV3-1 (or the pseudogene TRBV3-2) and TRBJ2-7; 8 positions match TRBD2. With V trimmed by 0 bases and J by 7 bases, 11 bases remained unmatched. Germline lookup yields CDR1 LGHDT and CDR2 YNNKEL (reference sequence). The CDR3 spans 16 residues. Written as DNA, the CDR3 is TGTGCCAGCAGCCAAGATCTTGTCGGGGGGGCGAGTGAGCAGTACTTC. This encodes CASSQDLVGGASEQYF.

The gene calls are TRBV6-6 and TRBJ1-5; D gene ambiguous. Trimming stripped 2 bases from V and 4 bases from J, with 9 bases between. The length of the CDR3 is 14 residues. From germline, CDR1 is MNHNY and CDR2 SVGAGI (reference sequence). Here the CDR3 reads CASSYVGGNQPQHF. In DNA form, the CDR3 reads TGTGCCAGCAGTTACGTGGGAGGAAATCAGCCCCAGCATTTT.

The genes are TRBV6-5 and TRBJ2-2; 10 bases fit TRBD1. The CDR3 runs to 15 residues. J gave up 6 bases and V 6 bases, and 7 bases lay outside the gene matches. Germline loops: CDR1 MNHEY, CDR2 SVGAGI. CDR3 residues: CASSPGQGRSGELFF. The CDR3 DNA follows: TGTGCCAGCAGCCCGGGACAGGGGAGGTCCGGGGAGCTGTTTTTT.

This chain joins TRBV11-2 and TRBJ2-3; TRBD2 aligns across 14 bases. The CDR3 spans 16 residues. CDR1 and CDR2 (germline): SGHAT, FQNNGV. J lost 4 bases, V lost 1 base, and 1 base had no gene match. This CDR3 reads CASSLGLAGGADTQYF. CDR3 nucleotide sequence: TGTGCCAGCAGCTTAGGACTAGCGGGGGGGGCAGATACGCAGTATTTT.

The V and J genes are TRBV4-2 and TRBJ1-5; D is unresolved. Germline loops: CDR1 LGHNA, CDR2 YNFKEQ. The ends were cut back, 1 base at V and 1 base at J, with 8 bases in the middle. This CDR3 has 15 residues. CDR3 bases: TGTGCCAGCAGCCAAGGAGGGATCAGCAATCAGCCCCAGCATTTT. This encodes CASSQGGISNQPQHF.

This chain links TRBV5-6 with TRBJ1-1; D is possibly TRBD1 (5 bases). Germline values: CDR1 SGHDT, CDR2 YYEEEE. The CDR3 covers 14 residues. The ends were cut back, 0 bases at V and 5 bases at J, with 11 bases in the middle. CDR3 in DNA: TGTGCCAGCAGCTTGGAACGGGGGAAAACTGAAGCTTTCTTT. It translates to CASSLERGKTEAFF.

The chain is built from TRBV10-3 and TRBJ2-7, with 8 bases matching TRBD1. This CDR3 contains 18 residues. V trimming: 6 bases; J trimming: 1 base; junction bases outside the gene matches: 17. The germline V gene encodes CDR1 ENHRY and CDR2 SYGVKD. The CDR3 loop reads CAISDQTPGGGYSYEQYF. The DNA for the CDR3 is TGTGCCATCAGCGACCAAACCCCAGGGGGCGGTTATTCCTACGAGCAGTACTTC.

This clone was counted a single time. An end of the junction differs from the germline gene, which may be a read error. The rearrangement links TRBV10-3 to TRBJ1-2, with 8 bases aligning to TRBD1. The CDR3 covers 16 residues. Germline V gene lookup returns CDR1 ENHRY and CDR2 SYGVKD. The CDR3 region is CAISERGAGDRTPPHF. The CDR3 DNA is TGTGCCATCAGTGAGAGGGGGGCGGGGGACAGGACTCCTCCTCACTTC.

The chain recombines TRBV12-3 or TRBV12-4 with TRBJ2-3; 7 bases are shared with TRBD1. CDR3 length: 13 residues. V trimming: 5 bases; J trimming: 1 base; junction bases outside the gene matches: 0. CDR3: CASSGQGTDTQYF. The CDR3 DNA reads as TGTGCCAGCAGTGGACAGGGCACAGATACGCAGTATTTT.